This T cell receptor (beta chain) was recovered during a study of blood T cell repertoires in COVID-19 (dated by TCRdb to the early 2020s). Describing the broader study: Collaborator samples came from the United States, Italy and Spain and covered acute and convalescent phases of COVID-19. Where HLA class I and class II types were available, the types were taken from metadata supplied by the sample provider, not from assay-based typing. Sample metadata almost always included a de-identified subject ID, COVID-19 status, age in years and sex. The dataset comprised deeply sampled blood TCRbeta repertoires from subjects exposed to, actively infected with, or recovered from COVID-19. The material from the prospective study consisted of cDNA or gDNA derived from T cells, B-cell-depleted T cells, or PBMCs. Samples were obtained from the ongoing ImmuneRACE study (first 160 participants) and from over a thousand subjects provided by 6 global collaborators. A freely available public database, intended as a resource for researchers studying the immune response to SARS-CoV-2, is where the repertoires were released.

For this chain, trimming is 5 bases at the V end and 6 bases at the J end, and the number of junction bases without a gene match is 10. The CDR3 starts with the cysteine, ends with the phenylalanine, and has 15 residues. Only CDR3 DNA remains: 45 bases, in frame from the first base. The germline V gene supplies CDR1 SGHTA and CDR2 FQGTGA. On this clone itself: It lacks a known antigen. Per-base quality was not reported, and no clone a single base away is much larger than it.

Beyond this particular receptor, the publication reports: The amount of clinical and demographic metadata varied by source and participant and was provided uncurated.

Whole blood was collected in K2EDTA tubes by collaborating institutions according to the institutions' own protocols. Collaborator samples were shipped for TCRbeta analysis as frozen whole blood, isolated PBMCs, or DNA extracted from either sample type. TCRbeta CDR3 regions were amplified from genomic DNA using the immunoSEQ Assay, a bias-controlled multiplex PCR. The published analysis was carried out like this. Nucleated cell counts per sample were estimated from amplification of reference gene primers within the assay. Sequence reads were collapsed and filtered to measure the absolute abundance of every unique TCRbeta CDR3 rearrangement. For each sample, productive Simpson clonality was calculated as the square root of Simpson's diversity index over productive rearrangements. Imported from immuneACCESS, the table was reduced by TCRdb to in-frame sequences with V and J called. These copies leave out some clones; in studies compared against another copy, an unresolved V gene accounts for under half, and the cause of the remainder is not known. The V and J calls and the clone size are those of that table, but D and trimming were determined from the DNA. The sample has under 85,000 clones on record, more than 75% of them singletons. About a fifth of the sample goes to the ten largest clones.

The sequencing sample was made of peripheral blood. This sequence uses TRBV7-3 and TRBJ2-3; TRBD2 agrees with 8 junctional bases. This TCR was recovered from a human donor in a cohort sampled during active COVID-19. The nucleotide sequence is TGTGCCAGCAGCCTGACCGGGACTAGGGGGGATACGCAGTATTTT. Its protein reads: CASSLTGTRGDTQYF.